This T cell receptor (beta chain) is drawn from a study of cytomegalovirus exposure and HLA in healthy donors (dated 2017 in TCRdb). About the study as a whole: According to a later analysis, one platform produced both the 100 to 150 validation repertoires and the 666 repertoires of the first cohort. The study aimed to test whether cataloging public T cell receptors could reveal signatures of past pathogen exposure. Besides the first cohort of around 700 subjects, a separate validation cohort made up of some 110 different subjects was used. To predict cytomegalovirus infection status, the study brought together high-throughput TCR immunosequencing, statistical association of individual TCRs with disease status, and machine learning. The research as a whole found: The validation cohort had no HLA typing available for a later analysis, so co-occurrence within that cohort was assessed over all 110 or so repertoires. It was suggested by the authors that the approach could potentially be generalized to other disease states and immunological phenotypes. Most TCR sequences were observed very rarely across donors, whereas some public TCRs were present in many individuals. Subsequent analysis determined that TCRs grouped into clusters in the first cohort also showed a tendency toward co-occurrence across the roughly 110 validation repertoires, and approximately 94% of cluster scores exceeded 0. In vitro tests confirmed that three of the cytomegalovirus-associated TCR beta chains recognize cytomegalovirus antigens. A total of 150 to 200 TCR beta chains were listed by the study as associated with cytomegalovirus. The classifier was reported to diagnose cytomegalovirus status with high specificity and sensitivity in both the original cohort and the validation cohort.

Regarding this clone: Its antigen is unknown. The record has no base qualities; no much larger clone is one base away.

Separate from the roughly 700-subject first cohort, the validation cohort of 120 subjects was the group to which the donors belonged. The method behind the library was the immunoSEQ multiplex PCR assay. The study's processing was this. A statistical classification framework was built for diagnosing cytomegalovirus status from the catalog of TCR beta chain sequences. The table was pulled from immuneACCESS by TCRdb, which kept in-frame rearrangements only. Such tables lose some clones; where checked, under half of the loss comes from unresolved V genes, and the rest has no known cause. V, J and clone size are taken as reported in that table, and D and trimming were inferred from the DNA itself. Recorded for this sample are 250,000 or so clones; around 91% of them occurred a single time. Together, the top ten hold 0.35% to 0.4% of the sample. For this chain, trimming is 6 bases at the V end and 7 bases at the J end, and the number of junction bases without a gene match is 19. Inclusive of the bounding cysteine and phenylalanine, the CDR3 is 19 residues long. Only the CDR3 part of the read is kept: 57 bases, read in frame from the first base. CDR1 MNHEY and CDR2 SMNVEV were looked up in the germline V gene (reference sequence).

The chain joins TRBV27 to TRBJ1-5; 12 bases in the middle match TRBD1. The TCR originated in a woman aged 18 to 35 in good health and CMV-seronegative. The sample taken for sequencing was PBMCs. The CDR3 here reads CASRESAAGTGGFGQPQHF. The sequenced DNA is TGTGCCAGCAGGGAATCGGCCGCCGGGACAGGGGGCTTCGGGCAGCCCCAGCATTTT.